A single sample is the source of the 24 T cell receptor beta chains below, sequenced in a study of CD8+CD57+ T cells in acquired aplastic anemia. It was genomic DNA that served as the template for profiling TCR beta VDJ and CDR3. TCRdb reanalysed the reads using MiXCR and keeps one entry per CDR3 protein. The table has fewer than 200,000 distinct CDR3 sequences, around half seen once. All sequencing subjects had displayed CD8+CD57+ cell expansion on flow cytometry. Sequencing used sorted CD4+, CD8+, or CD8+CD57+ T cells (not recorded which) from PBMCs. All receptors derive from a human donor with aplastic anemia.

The chain carries TRBV29-1 and TRBJ2-1; D call uncertain. Germline V gives CDR1 SQVTM, CDR2 ANQGSEA. The CDR3 spans 14 residues. The V end lost 8 bases, the J end lost 0 bases, and 14 bases lay between the germline ends. Written as DNA, the CDR3 is TGCAGCCCCTTCCCACTGTGCTCCTACAATGAGCAGTTCTTC. It translates to CSPFPLCSYNEQFF.

This chain uses TRBV29-1 with TRBJ1-5, with TRBD1 matching 10 bases. This CDR3 comprises 13 residues. Trimming took 6 bases from V and 4 from J; bases not matched to a gene: 3. Germline assignment: CDR1 SQVTM and CDR2 ANQGSEA. The CDR3 reads CSVGGQGNQPQHF. As DNA, the CDR3 is TGCAGCGTGGGGGGACAGGGGAATCAGCCCCAGCATTTT.

This clonotype was found many times. V is TRBV6-1 and J is TRBJ1-2, with 10 bases fitting TRBD1. V shed 6 bases and J 5 bases; nucleotides not matched to a gene: 12. The CDR3 covers 16 residues. In germline, CDR1 is MNHNS, CDR2 SASEGT. In nucleotides, the CDR3 is TGTGCCAGCAGGTCGACCCGGGACAGGGGATATTATGGCTACACCTTC. Translated: CASRSTRDRGYYGYTF.

The CDR3 protein is CASSALGGAEAFF. In nucleotides, the CDR3 is TGTGCCAGCAGTGCTCTCGGGGGGGCTGAAGCTTTCTTT. The chain has TRBV2 and TRBJ1-1, with a weak D call TRBD1 (5 bases). V lost 4 bases, J lost 6 bases, and 12 bases lay in between. Germline CDR1 reads SNHLY; CDR2 reads FYNNEI. This CDR3 spans 13 amino acids.

This clonotype was recorded many times. J is TRBJ2-1 and V is TRBV5-1, with 8 positions matching TRBD2. The length of the CDR3 is 16 residues. Germline trimming cut 5 bases from V and 0 bases from J; bases unmatched to any gene: 7. Germline CDR1 reads SGHRS; CDR2 reads YFSETQ. The CDR3 nucleotides are TGCGCCAGCAGTCCTAGCGGGCGTCGCTCCTACAATGAGCAGTTCTTC. Its protein product is CASSPSGRRSYNEQFF.

V and J are TRBV29-1 and TRBJ1-2; TRBD1 might be the D (5 bases). This CDR3 comprises 11 residues. Trimming took 4 bases from V and 7 from J, leaving 10 bases between them. Germline V gives CDR1 SQVTM, CDR2 ANQGSEA. CDR3 nucleotides: TGCAGCGTTGTGGGGGGGACTGGCTACACCTTC. Protein product: CSVVGGTGYTF.

This clonotype has a count of ten or more. This chain connects TRBV20-1 to TRBJ2-7, with 7 positions matching TRBD2. CDR1 and CDR2 (germline): DFQATT, SNEGSKA (reference sequence). The CDR3 totals 16 residues. V trimming: 0 bases; J trimming: 4 bases; junction bases outside the gene matches: 12. For the CDR3, the DNA is TGCAGTGCTAGAGATGATGCGGGGGAATATATTTACGAGCAGTACTTC. It translates to CSARDDAGEYIYEQYF.

Details on this clonotype: Sequence at one end of the junction differs from germline and may be a read error. The rearrangement uses TRBV5-1 and TRBJ2-7; D is tentatively TRBD1 or TRBD2 (6 bases each). CDR3 length: 15 amino acids. The germline V gene has CDR1 SGHRS and CDR2 YFSETQ. CDR3: CASNLDTGRSNEQYF. CDR3 DNA: TGCGCCAGCAACTTGGACACAGGGAGGTCCAACGAGCAGTACTTC.

V gene TRBV7-3 combines with J gene TRBJ2-7; 9 bases agree with TRBD1. The J segment lost 3 bases and the V segment lost 4 bases, leaving 10 bases of the junction unmatched. This CDR3 is built from 16 residues. The germline gives CDR1 SGHTA, CDR2 FQGTGA. The CDR3 sequence is CASSSSSGTGIYEQYF. The CDR3 DNA follows: TGTGCCAGCAGCTCGTCCTCCGGGACAGGGATCTACGAGCAGTACTTC.

This clonotype was recorded at least ten times. The rearrangement joins TRBV5-1 to TRBJ2-2, with no clear D. Germline V CDR1 and CDR2: SGHRS, YFSETQ. V lost 4 bases and J lost 0, with 10 bases in between. This CDR3 comprises 15 residues. CDR3 in amino acids: CASSLSASNTGELFF. The CDR3 DNA reads TGCGCCAGCAGCCTAAGCGCCTCGAACACCGGGGAGCTGTTTTTT.

This clonotype has a handful of counts. The CDR3 protein is CATSRDPLSNQPQHF. CDR3 DNA sequence: TGTGCCACCAGCAGAGATCCCCTCAGCAATCAGCCCCAGCATTTT. V and J are TRBV15 and TRBJ1-5; D is ambiguous. The CDR3 covers 15 residues. Trimming took off 0 bases at V and 1 base at J, with 7 bases between the two ends. Germline loops: CDR1 LNHNV, CDR2 YYDKDF (reference sequence).

This clonotype was counted a single time. J is TRBJ2-3 and V is TRBV7-6, with 7 positions matching TRBD2. The germline V gene encodes CDR1 SGHVS and CDR2 FNYEAQ. The CDR3 is 15 amino acids. Germline trimming cut 4 bases from V and 5 bases from J; bases unmatched to any gene: 9. CDR3 region: CASSSGLGWQDTQYF. The CDR3, as DNA: TGTGCCAGCAGCTCAGGACTAGGATGGCAAGATACGCAGTATTTT.

There are many counts of this clonotype. One end of the junction does not line up with germline, which may come from a read error. This chain links TRBV7-9 with TRBJ2-5, with D possibly TRBD2 on 5 matching bases. Germline V lookup: CDR1 SEHNR, CDR2 FQNEAQ (reference sequence). The CDR3 is made up of 13 amino acids. This CDR3 is CASTLSGLETQYF. The DNA for the CDR3 is TGTGCCAGCACCTTAAGCGGCTTGGAGACCCAGTACTTC.

Worth noting for this clonotype: Here the CDR3 omits its conserved ending phenylalanine or tryptophan, so a read error is the likely source. The V and J genes are TRBV19 and TRBJ1-2, with D possibly TRBD1 on 5 matching bases. V lost 5 bases to trimming and J lost 5 bases, with 15 bases between them. Germline values: CDR1 LNHDA, CDR2 SQIVND (reference sequence). The CDR3 is 14 amino acids. The CDR3: CASSPSRAGYGYTL. CDR3 DNA: TGTGCCAGTAGTCCCTCCAGGGCAGGATATGGCTACACCCTC.

This chain links TRBV5-1 with TRBJ2-5; D is uncertain. The end of the DNA is better explained by TRBJ2-7, so the J call may be wrong. CDR3 length: 14 amino acids. Germline V CDR1 and CDR2: SGHRS, YFSETQ. The CDR3 nucleotides read TGCGCCAGCAGCTTGGAATCTTATTCCTACGAGCAGTACTTC. Protein: CASSLESYSYEQYF.

The chain combines TRBV10-3 with TRBJ2-3, with a weak D call TRBD1 (8 bases). The CDR3 loop spans 15 amino acids. The ends were cut back, 10 bases at V and 2 bases at J, with 19 bases in the middle. Germline CDR1 and CDR2: ENHRY and SYGVKD. CDR3 sequence reads: CATGGGQGNTDTQYF. Written as DNA, the CDR3 is TGTGCCACGGGGGGAGGACAGGGTAACACAGATACGCAGTATTTT.

This chain links TRBV29-1 with TRBJ1-1; D call uncertain. Germline CDR1 SQVTM, CDR2 ANQGSEA. The V gene lost 7 bases and the J gene lost 0 bases, with 12 bases spanning the gap. The CDR3 covers 13 residues. Written as DNA, the CDR3 is TGCAGCGGTACACAGATTATGAACACTGAAGCTTTCTTT. This codes for CSGTQIMNTEAFF.

On this clonotype: Its ends do not fully match the called genes, so a read error is possible. This chain joins TRBV7-8 and TRBJ2-5; the D gene is possibly TRBD1 (5 bases). Germline values: CDR1 SGHVS, CDR2 FQNEAQ. The CDR3 spans 12 residues. The CDR3 DNA is TGTGCCATCAGCTTAGGGGAAGAGACCCAGTACTTC. Amino acid sequence: CAISLGEETQYF.

This clonotype was observed at least ten times. The V gene is TRBV7-2, the J gene TRBJ2-3, with D unresolved. Germline values: CDR1 SGHTA, CDR2 FQGNSA. Trimming left V 0 bases short and J 4 bases short, with 5 bases between. The CDR3 extends over 13 amino acids. CDR3 nucleotide sequence: TGTGCCAGCAGCTTAGCCAGCTCAGATACGCAGTATTTT. Its translation: CASSLASSDTQYF.

The chain has TRBV7-2 and TRBJ1-1; D might be TRBD1 (5 bases). The CDR3 consists of 14 residues. V shed 1 base and J shed 9 bases, with 15 bases lying between them. CDR1 and CDR2 (germline): SGHTA, FQGNSA. CDR3 region: CASSLDIRVTQAFF. CDR3 DNA sequence: TGTGCCAGCAGCTTAGACATCAGGGTAACTCAAGCTTTCTTT.

The J gene is TRBJ2-5, the V gene TRBV2, with TRBD1 as a possible D gene (5 bases). The germline V and J ends were trimmed by 1 base and 5 bases, with 11 bases remaining between them. Per the germline V gene, CDR1 is SNHLY and CDR2 is FYNNEI. The CDR3 sequence is 14 residues long. CDR3 nucleotide sequence: TGTGCCAGCAGTGAAGGTGGGGCGCGCGAGACCCAGTACTTC. Protein product: CASSEGGARETQYF. Full variable domain (outside the CDR3, taken from reference TRBV2 and TRBJ2-5): EPEVTQTPSHQVTQMGQEVILRCVPISNHLYFYWYRQILGQKVEFLVSFYNNEISEKSEIFDDQFSVERPDGSNFTLKIRSTKLEDSAMYFCASSEGGARETQYFGPGTRLLVL.

On this clonotype: At one boundary the junction diverges from the germline segment, which might be a read error. The rearrangement links TRBV11-1 to TRBJ2-3; 9 bases are shared with TRBD1. CDR1 SGHAT and CDR2 FQDESV come from the germline V gene (reference sequence). This CDR3 has 15 amino acids. The CDR3 protein is CARSLTQGATDTQYF. As DNA, the CDR3 is TGTGCCCGCAGCTTAACACAGGGGGCCACAGATACGCAGTATTTT.

About this clonotype itself: Lacking the conserved final phenylalanine or tryptophan, this CDR3 likely reflects a read error. The rearrangement links TRBV7-1 to TRBJ2-1; 8 bases match TRBD2. TRBV7-1 qualifies as an ORF whose function is uncertain. The CDR3 contains 16 residues. J was trimmed by 0 bases and V by 2 bases; bases with no gene match: 3. The CDR3 protein is CASSSSGGDSYNEQFS. CDR3 DNA: TGTGCCAGCAGCTCAAGCGGGGGCGACTCCTACAATGAGCAGTTCTCC.

The chain uses TRBV11-3 and TRBJ2-7; the match to TRBD2 covers 9 bases. J gave up 2 bases and V 0 bases, and 2 bases lay outside the gene matches. Germline V gives CDR1 SGHNT, CDR2 YENEEA. This CDR3 has 15 amino acids. In DNA form, the CDR3 reads TGTGCCAGCAGCTTAGACCCTAGCGGGACCTACGAGCAGTACTTC. Amino acid sequence: CASSLDPSGTYEQYF.